This T cell receptor beta chain was recovered during a study of blood T cell repertoires in COVID-19. Germline CDR1 and CDR2: MNHEY and SVGAGI. With V trimmed by 4 bases and J by 4 bases, 4 bases remained unmatched. CDR3 size: 15 residues. The protocol was immunoSEQ multiplex PCR, while the TCRdb copy is restricted to in-frame clones and leaves out a portion. The table records approximately 170,000 clones, under 85% of them present only once. The chain recombines TRBV6-5 with TRBJ2-1; 10 bases fit TRBD1. The receptor was isolated from a man aged 45-60 years who had recovered from COVID-19. The sequencing input was PBMCs or T cells enriched from blood (not recorded which). The CDR3 loop is CASSSRQGAYNEQFF. In DNA, the CDR3 is TGTGCCAGCAGTTCTCGACAGGGGGCTTACAATGAGCAGTTCTTC.